This entry lists 15 T cell receptor beta chains sequenced from one sample in a study of blood T cells in healthy people across ages. Combining a sample-barcoded 5' primer with a J-beta primer mix, a second PCR ran for about 7 to 11 cycles. TCRdb fed the 5' RACE reads into MiXCR, producing one record per CDR3 protein. The sample consists of hundreds of thousands of distinct CDR3 sequences, less than 70% of them appearing once. Sample: blood. These receptors all come from a man older than 75 in good health.

The chain couples TRBV29-1 to TRBJ1-1; D gene uncertain. Germline V gene data show CDR1 as SQVTM and CDR2 as ANQGSEA. The CDR3 is made up of 13 amino acids. The V and J ends lost 5 bases and 1 base respectively, with 11 bases between them. CDR3 loop: CSVSRDRNTEAFF. CDR3 coding DNA: TGCAGCGTTTCACGAGACCGGAACACTGAAGCTTTCTTT.

This clonotype was observed at least ten times. The V gene is TRBV28, the J gene TRBJ2-1; 14 positions match TRBD2. Trimming at V came to 5 bases and at J to 9 bases, leaving 3 bases not matched to a gene. CDR1 is MDHEN and CDR2 is SYDVKM in the germline V gene. The CDR3 has 14 amino acids. The CDR3 loop reads CASSRLAGGGEQFF. The CDR3 bases are TGTGCCAGCAGTCGACTAGCGGGAGGGGGTGAGCAGTTCTTC.

The DNA for the CDR3 is TGTGCCAGCAGCGCTGTGGGGAGGGACACTGAAGCTTTCTTT. It codes for CASSAVGRDTEAFF. V gene TRBV3-1 combines with J gene TRBJ1-1; D is undetermined. From germline, CDR1 is LGHDT and CDR2 YNNKEL (reference sequence). V was trimmed by 5 bases and J by 3 bases, leaving 13 bases between them. The CDR3 length is 14 residues.

The chain has TRBV20-1 and TRBJ2-7; possibly TRBD2 for D (5 bases). The CDR3 runs to 13 residues. Germline V CDR1 and CDR2: DFQATT, SNEGSKA (reference sequence). Between the trimmed V and J ends, which lost 4 bases and 1 base, there was a span of 11 bases. This chain's CDR3 is CSATGLTSYEQYF. The CDR3, as DNA: TGCAGTGCTACAGGACTCACTTCCTACGAGCAGTACTTC.

The chain recombines TRBV29-1 with TRBJ2-4, with TRBD2 as a possible D gene (5 bases). The J call is uncertain, as TRBJ2-7 better fits the DNA end. Germline-derived CDR1 and CDR2 are SQVTM and ANQGSEA. The CDR3 has 14 amino acids. CDR3: CSVEEVAFPYEQYF. CDR3 coding DNA: TGCAGCGTTGAGGAGGTGGCGTTCCCCTACGAGCAGTACTTC.

The CDR3 protein is CASSQSSGLAGGDEQFF. CDR3 coding DNA: TGTGCCAGCAGCCAGTCTTCGGGACTAGCGGGAGGTGATGAGCAGTTCTTC. The rearrangement joins TRBV3-1 to TRBJ2-1; TRBD2 matches at 15 bases. The trim removed 3 bases at V and 8 bases at J, leaving 8 bases unmatched. The germline gives CDR1 LGHDT, CDR2 YNNKEL (reference sequence). This CDR3 is 17 amino acids long.

V gene TRBV10-3 combines with J gene TRBJ2-1, with D maybe TRBD1 (6 bases). V was shortened by 7 bases and J by 1 base, with 11 bases between the two germline ends. The V gene's germline CDR1 is ENHRY and CDR2 SYGVKD. The CDR3 runs 14 residues. The CDR3 region is CAIKAQGSYNEQFF. CDR3 coding DNA: TGTGCCATCAAGGCACAGGGTTCCTACAATGAGCAGTTCTTC.

The chain uses TRBV9 and TRBJ2-3, with a weak D call TRBD1 (6 bases). V was shortened by 0 bases and J by 14 bases, with 19 bases between the two germline ends. Germline-derived CDR1 and CDR2 are SGDLS and YYNGEE. CDR3 length: 14 residues. CDR3 in DNA: TGTGCCAGCAGCGTAGAGACGGACAGCAGATACGCGTATTTT. It is translated as CASSVETDSRYAYF.

V usage is TRBV10-3 and J usage is TRBJ2-4; 7 bases agree with TRBD2. The closer fit of TRBJ2-7 to the DNA end suggests the J call may be wrong. Germline CDR1 is ENHRY and CDR2 is SYGVKD. The CDR3 spans 15 residues. The CDR3 loop is CAISESRRESYEQYF. DNA of the CDR3: TGTGCCATCAGTGAGTCGAGGCGGGAGTCCTACGAGCAGTACTTC.

This rearrangement joins TRBV7-8 to TRBJ2-7, with TRBD2 matching 7 bases. After removal of 1 base from V and 2 bases from J, the junction contained 8 bases not matched to a gene. The germline V gene has CDR1 SGHVS and CDR2 FQNEAQ. The CDR3 sequence is 16 residues long. This CDR3 reads CASSLDGRERPYEQYF. CDR3 sequence (DNA): TGTGCCAGCAGCTTAGATGGGCGGGAGAGACCCTACGAGCAGTACTTC.

This clonotype was detected only a few times. The chain carries TRBV20-1 and TRBJ2-1; D is perhaps TRBD1 (5 bases). Trimming stripped 0 bases from V and 10 bases from J, with 10 bases between. This CDR3 is built from 12 residues. Germline V gives CDR1 DFQATT, CDR2 SNEGSKA (reference sequence). The CDR3, as DNA: TGCAGTGCTAGAGATCAGGGCGAAGAGCAGTTCTTC. Translated: CSARDQGEEQFF.

The gene calls are TRBV21-1 and TRBJ1-2. TRBV21-1 is annotated as a pseudogene. The CDR3 runs 15 residues. CDR3 DNA sequence: TGTGCCAGCAGATCTGAACAAGGGTTGTGGTATGGCTACACCTTC. Translated, it gives CASRSEQGLWYGYTF.

The rearrangement joins TRBV4-1 to TRBJ2-3; TRBD2 agrees at 8 bases. The V segment lost 1 base and the J segment 14 bases; nucleotides outside the gene matches: 11. Germline V gene data show CDR1 as MGHRA and CDR2 as YSYEKL. This CDR3 is 14 amino acids long. CDR3 loop: CASSQGPGLVHAYF. CDR3 nucleotides: TGCGCCAGCAGCCAAGGGCCGGGACTAGTCCACGCGTATTTT.

The V call is TRBV7-2, the J call TRBJ1-1; D is undetermined. V gave up 5 bases and J gave up 5 bases, with 9 bases separating them. CDR1 and CDR2 (germline): SGHTA, FQGNSA. The CDR3 has 12 amino acids. CDR3 sequence: CASSPLFTEAFF. The CDR3 DNA sequence: TGTGCCAGCAGCCCCCTATTTACTGAAGCTTTCTTT.

The V and J genes are TRBV12-5 and TRBJ1-5, with a tentative D call TRBD1 (6 bases). V dropped 4 bases and J dropped 5 bases, with 9 bases sitting between them. The CDR3 spans 13 residues. CDR1 and CDR2 from the germline V gene are LGHNT and FRNRAP. The CDR3 loop is CASGYGGHQPQHF. CDR3 DNA sequence: TGTGCTAGTGGTTACGGGGGGCATCAGCCCCAGCATTTT.